This T cell receptor (beta chain) was captured by sequencing in a study of T cell responses to AZD1222 COVID-19 vaccine. Libraries were prepared by immunoSEQ multiplex PCR; TCRdb keeps only in-frame clonotypes and omits some of them. Altogether under 80,000 clones are present, approximately 85% being singletons, with the ten largest covering 26%. Second doses at about 4 or about 12 weeks were pooled. As for this clone: The target antigen is unknown.

This CDR3 has 16 amino acids. V lost 0 bases and J 4 bases, leaving 14 bases between the germline ends. The germline CDR1 and CDR2 sequences are SGHKS and YYEKEE (reference sequence). Study outcomes and limitations: The donors showed a predominance of white British ancestry and of females, with possible underestimation of clonal diversity. Spike-specific TCR breadth rose after two AZD1222 doses, and depth rose as well.

The TCR comes from an adult who received the AZD1222 COVID-19 vaccine. The source was peripheral blood, collected 28 days after the second AZD1222 dose. V is TRBV5-5 and J is TRBJ1-5; possibly TRBD1 for D (6 bases). The DNA for the CDR3 is TGTGCCAGCAGCTTGGAAGGGGGTGTAAGGAATCAGCCCCAGCATTTT. The encoded protein is CASSLEGGVRNQPQHF.